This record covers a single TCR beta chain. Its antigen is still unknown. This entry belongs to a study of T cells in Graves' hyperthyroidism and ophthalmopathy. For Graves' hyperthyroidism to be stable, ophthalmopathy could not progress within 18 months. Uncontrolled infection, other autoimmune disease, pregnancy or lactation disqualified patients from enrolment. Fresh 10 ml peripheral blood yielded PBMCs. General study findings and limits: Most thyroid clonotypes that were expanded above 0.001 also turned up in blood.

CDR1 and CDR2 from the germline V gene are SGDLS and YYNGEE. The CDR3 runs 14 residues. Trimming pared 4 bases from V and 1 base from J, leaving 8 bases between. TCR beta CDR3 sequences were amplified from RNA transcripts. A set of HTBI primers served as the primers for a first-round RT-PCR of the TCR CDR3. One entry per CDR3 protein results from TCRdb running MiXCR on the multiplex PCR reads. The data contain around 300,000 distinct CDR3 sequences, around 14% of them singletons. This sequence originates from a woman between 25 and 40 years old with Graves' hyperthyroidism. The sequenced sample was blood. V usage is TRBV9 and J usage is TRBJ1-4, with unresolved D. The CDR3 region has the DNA TGTGCCAGCAGCCCCGCAGTAACTAATGAAAAACTGTTTTTT. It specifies CASSPAVTNEKLFF.